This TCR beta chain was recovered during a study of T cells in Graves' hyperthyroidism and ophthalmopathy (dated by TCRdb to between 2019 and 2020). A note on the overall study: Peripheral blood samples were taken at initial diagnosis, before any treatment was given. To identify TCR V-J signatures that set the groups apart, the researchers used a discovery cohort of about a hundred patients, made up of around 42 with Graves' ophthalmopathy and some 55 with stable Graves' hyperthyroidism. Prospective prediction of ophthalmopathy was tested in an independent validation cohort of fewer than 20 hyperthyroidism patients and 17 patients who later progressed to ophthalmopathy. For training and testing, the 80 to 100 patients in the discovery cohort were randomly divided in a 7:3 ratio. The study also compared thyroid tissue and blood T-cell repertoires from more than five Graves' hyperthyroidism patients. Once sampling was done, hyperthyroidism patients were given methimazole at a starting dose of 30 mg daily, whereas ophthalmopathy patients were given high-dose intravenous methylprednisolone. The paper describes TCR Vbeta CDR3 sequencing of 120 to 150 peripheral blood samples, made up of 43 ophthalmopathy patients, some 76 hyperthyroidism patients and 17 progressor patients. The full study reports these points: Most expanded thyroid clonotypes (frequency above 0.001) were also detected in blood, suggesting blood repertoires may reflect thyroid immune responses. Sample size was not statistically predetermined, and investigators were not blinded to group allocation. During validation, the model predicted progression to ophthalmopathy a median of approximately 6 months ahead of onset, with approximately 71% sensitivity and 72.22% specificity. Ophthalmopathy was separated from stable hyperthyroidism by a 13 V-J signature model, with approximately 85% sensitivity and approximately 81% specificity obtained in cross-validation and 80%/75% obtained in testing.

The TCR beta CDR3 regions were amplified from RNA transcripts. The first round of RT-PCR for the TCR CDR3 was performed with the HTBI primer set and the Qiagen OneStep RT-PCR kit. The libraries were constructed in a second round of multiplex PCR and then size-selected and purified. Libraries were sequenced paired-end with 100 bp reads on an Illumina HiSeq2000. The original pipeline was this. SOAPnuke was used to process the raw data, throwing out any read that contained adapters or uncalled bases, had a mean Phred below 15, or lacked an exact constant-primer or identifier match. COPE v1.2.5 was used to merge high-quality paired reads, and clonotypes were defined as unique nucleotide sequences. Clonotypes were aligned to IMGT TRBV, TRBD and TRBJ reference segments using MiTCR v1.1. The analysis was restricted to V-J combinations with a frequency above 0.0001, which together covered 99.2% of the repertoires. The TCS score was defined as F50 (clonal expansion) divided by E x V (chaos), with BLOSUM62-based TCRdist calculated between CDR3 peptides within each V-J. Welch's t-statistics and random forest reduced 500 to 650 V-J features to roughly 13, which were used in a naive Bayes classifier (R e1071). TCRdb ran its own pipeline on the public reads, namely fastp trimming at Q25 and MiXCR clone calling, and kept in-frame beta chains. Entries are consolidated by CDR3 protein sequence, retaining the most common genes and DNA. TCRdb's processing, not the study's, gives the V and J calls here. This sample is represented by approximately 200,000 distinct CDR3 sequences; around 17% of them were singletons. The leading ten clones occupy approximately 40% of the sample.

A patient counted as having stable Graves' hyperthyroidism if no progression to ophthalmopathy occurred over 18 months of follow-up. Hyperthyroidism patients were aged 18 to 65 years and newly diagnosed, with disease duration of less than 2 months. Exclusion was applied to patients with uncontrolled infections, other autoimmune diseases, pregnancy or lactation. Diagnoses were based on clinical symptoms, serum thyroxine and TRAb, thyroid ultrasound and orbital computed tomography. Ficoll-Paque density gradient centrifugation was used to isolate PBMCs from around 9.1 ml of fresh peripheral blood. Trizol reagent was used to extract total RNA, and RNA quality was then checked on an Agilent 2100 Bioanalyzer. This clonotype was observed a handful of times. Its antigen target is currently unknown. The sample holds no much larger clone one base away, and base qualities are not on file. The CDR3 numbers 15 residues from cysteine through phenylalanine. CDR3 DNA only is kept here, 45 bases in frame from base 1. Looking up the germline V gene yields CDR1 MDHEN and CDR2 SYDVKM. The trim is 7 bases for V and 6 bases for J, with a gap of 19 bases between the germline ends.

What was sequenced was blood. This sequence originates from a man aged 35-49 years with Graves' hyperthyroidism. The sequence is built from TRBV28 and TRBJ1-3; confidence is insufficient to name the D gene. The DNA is TGTGCCAGCAACCCCGGTCGGGCACATGTAAACACCATATATTTT. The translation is CASNPGRAHVNTIYF.